This paragraph reports one T cell receptor beta chain. Trimming cost V 11 bases and J 0 bases, with 15 bases left between them. The CDR3 contains 14 residues. The germline V gene encodes CDR1 MGHDK and CDR2 SYGVNS. The source of the sample is a study of T cells in Graves' hyperthyroidism and ophthalmopathy. The investigators amplified TCR beta CDR3 regions from RNA transcripts. The TCR CDR3 was amplified in a first-round RT-PCR using the HTBI primer set. TCRdb fed the multiplex PCR reads into MiXCR, producing one record per CDR3 protein. The sample yields roughly 260,000 distinct CDR3 sequences, roughly 15% seen once. Uncontrolled infection, other autoimmune disease, pregnancy or lactation excluded patients. Clinical symptoms, serum thyroxine, TRAb, thyroid ultrasound and orbital computed tomography established diagnosis.

What was sequenced was blood. This clonotype was sampled from a woman in her thirties or forties with Graves' hyperthyroidism that later progressed to Graves' ophthalmopathy. The gene calls are TRBV25-1 and TRBJ2-3; TRBD1 is a possible D gene (6 bases). The chain's CDR3 is CAGTDRISTDTQYF. The CDR3, as DNA: TGTGCCGGCACCGACAGGATTAGCACAGATACGCAGTATTTT.